The rows below give T cell receptor beta chains drawn from one sample of a study of blood T cell repertoires in COVID-19. The method was immunoSEQ multiplex PCR; TCRdb's version includes in-frame clones alone and lacks a portion of them. This sample yields about 140,000 clones, of which less than 80% are seen a single time; approximately 4% belongs to the top ten. The specimen sequenced was peripheral blood. The receptor set was obtained from a man aged 60 to 69 with acute or convalescent COVID-19. Both conserved end residues are part of each CDR3. Clone sizes are given selectively: once, few, many, or a class where the clone is expanded.

v_call,clone_size,cdr3_aa
TRBV28,many,CASRVNSNYGYTF
TRBV7-3,NA,CASSAGLTDTQYF
TRBV7-2,NA,CASSPRTSGRGDTQYF
TRBV7-8,NA,CASSLGQGSISYEQYF
TRBV13,few,CASSYRTGGVMNTEAFF
TRBV19,NA,CASSAQRSESYTF
TRBV30,NA,CAWTIGWDRGTSGANVLTF
TRBV2,few,CASIPGQGAFDYGYTF
TRBV19,NA,CASNPLAGAYNEQFF
TRBV10-3,NA,CAISRGTDGYTF
TRBV7-9,NA,CASRTRGDEKLFF
TRBV4-2,NA,CASSPETGSYEQYF
TRBV6-5,NA,CASSRASGTYEQYF
TRBV6-1,NA,CASTPDRAGQPQHF
TRBV29-1,NA,CSVSQTGELFF
TRBV2,NA,CASSHPGQGVDQPQHF